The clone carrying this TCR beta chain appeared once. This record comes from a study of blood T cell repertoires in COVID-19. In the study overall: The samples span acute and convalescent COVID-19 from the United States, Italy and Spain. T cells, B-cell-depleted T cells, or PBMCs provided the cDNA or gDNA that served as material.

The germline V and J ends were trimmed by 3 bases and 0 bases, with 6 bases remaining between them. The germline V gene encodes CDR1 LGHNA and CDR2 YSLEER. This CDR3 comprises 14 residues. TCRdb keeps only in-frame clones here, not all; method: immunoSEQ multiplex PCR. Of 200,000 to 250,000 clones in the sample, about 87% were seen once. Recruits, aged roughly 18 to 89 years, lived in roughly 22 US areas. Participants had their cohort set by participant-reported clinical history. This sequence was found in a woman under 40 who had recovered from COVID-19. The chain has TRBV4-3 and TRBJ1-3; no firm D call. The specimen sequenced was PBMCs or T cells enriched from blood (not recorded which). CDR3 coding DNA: TGCGCCAGCAGCCAGAGGTCCTCTGGAAACACCATATATTTT. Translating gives CASSQRSSGNTIYF.